Listed below are T cell receptor beta chains from one sample, sequenced in a study of vaccination and CD4 T cells after COVID-19. Each CDR3 protein gets one entry after TCRdb re-called the PCR reads with MiXCR. The sample records over 25,000 distinct CDR3 sequences, roughly 50% being singletons. This specimen consisted of CD4+ T cells from blood, obtained about 7 months after SARS-CoV-2 vaccination. The receptors were sampled from a human donor who had recovered from COVID-19. Both conserved end residues are part of each CDR3. The D gene is left open where the match is weak. Clone size is stated in some rows and not others, as once, few, many or a class when expanded.

v_gene	d_gene	abundance	j_gene	CDR3nt	CDR3aa
TRBV6-1	NA	NA	TRBJ2-7	TGTGCCAGCAGTGAAGCGGTGATACCGGGAGTCCCCTACTTC	CASSEAVIPGVPYF
TRBV29-1	TRBD2	few	TRBJ2-7	TGCAGCGCCCGACTGGCGGGAGGCTACGAGCAGTACTTC	CSARLAGGYEQYF
TRBV29-1	NA	few	TRBJ2-2	TGCAGCGTTGAGGAGGGTTCCGGGGAGCTGTTTTTT	CSVEEGSGELFF
TRBV10-3	NA	NA	TRBJ1-1	TGTGCCATCAGTGCCATGCGTAGTCTCGAAGCTTTCTTT	CAISAMRSLEAFF
TRBV18	NA	NA	TRBJ1-2	TGTGCCAGCTCCACCACCAAGATCGGGGAGTTCCCCTATGGCTACACCTTC	CASSTTKIGEFPYGYTF
TRBV20-1	TRBD2	few	TRBJ2-3	TGCAGTGCTACGAAAGGGACTAGCGGACACACAGATACGCAGTATTTT	CSATKGTSGHTDTQYF
TRBV7-2	NA	few	TRBJ2-1	TGTGCCAGCAGCTTTTTAGACCGCGGAAAGTTCTTC	CASSFLDRGKFF
TRBV20-1	NA	NA	TRBJ2-1	TGCAGTGCCCCAAAGGCAGGCAATGAGCAGTTCTTC	CSAPKAGNEQFF
TRBV7-8	TRBD2	NA	TRBJ2-2	TGTGCCAGCAGCCAACTAGCGATCCCCACCGGGGAGCTGTTTTTT	CASSQLAIPTGELFF
TRBV7-2	TRBD1	NA	TRBJ2-3	TGTGCCAGCAGCCAGGGACAGGGATTGACAGATACGCAGTATTTT	CASSQGQGLTDTQYF
TRBV7-8	TRBD2	NA	TRBJ2-7	TGTGCCAGCAGCCCCCTCTCCTTGCGGGAGTCAGGCGAGCAGTACTTC	CASSPLSLRESGEQYF
TRBV28	TRBD2	NA	TRBJ2-7	TGTGCCAGCAGTCCAACGGGGGGGACCTACGAGCAGTACTTC	CASSPTGGTYEQYF
TRBV19	NA	few	TRBJ2-3	TGTGCCAGTAGTATAGGTCGAACGTCTCGCACAGATACGCAGTATTTT	CASSIGRTSRTDTQYF
TRBV19	NA	few	TRBJ2-1	TGTGCCAGTAGTATCCCAGGTAGCTCCTACAATGAGCAGTTCTTC	CASSIPGSSYNEQFF
TRBV27	NA	NA	TRBJ2-5	TGTGCCAGCAGTTTATATGGCCGGGCTGCCCGGGAGACCCAGTACTTC	CASSLYGRAARETQYF
TRBV20-1	TRBD2	few	TRBJ2-2	TGCAGTGCTAGGTGGGGGCTAGCGGGAGACAGCGGGGAGCTGTTTTTT	CSARWGLAGDSGELFF
TRBV6-1	NA	few	TRBJ1-2	TGTGCCAGCAGCCTGGGACAAGGTTCGGGAGGTTATGGCTACACCTTC	CASSLGQGSGGYGYTF
TRBV19	TRBD1	NA	TRBJ1-5	TGTGCCAGTAGTTGGGACAGGGTGTATAGCAATCAGCCCCAGCATTTT	CASSWDRVYSNQPQHF
TRBV24-1	TRBD1	NA	TRBJ1-2	TGTGCCACCAGTGATTTATCCAGGGGGATAGGCTACACCTTC	CATSDLSRGIGYTF
TRBV20-1	TRBD1	NA	TRBJ1-1	TGCAGTGCCGGGACAGGGAGTTTCCCTGAAGCTTTCTTT	CSAGTGSFPEAFF
TRBV6-5	NA	NA	TRBJ2-1	TGTGCCAGCAGTTATTCAGGATACAATGAGCAGTTCTTC	CASSYSGYNEQFF
TRBV28	NA	NA	TRBJ2-7	TGTGCCAGCAGTTTGTACAGCTCCTACGAGCAGTACTTC	CASSLYSSYEQYF
TRBV5-1	NA	NA	TRBJ1-1	TGCGCCAGCTCCCTCAGGGGGAACACTGAAGCTTTCTTT	CASSLRGNTEAFF